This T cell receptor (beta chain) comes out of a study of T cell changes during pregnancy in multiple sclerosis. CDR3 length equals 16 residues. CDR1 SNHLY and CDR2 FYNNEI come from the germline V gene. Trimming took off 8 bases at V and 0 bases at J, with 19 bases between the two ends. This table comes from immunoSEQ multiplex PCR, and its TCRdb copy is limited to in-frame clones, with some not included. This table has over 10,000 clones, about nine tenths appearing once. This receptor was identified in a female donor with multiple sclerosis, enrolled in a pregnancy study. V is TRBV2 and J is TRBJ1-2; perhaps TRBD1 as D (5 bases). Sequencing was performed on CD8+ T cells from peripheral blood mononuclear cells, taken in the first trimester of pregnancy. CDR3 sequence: CASLQWGETANYGYTF. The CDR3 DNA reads TGTGCCAGCCTTCAATGGGGGGAGACGGCTAACTATGGCTACACCTTC.